This T cell receptor beta chain was observed in a study of control samples from healthy donors and cancer patients. Assay used: immunoSEQ multiplex PCR; TCRdb lists only in-frame clones, some missing. In the table there are more than 50,000 clones, approximately 85% of which are singletons. The CDR3 consists of 15 residues. V was clipped by 1 base and J by 5 bases, with 15 bases between them. The germline V gene encodes CDR1 SGDLS and CDR2 YYNGEE. The sample comprised blood. The TCR originated in a man aged 40-50 years in good health. This chain links TRBV9 with TRBJ1-1, with D tentatively TRBD1 (5 bases). The DNA for the CDR3 is TGTGCCAGCAGCGTATACGAGACGGGGGATACTGAAGCTTTCTTT. It yields the protein CASSVYETGDTEAFF.